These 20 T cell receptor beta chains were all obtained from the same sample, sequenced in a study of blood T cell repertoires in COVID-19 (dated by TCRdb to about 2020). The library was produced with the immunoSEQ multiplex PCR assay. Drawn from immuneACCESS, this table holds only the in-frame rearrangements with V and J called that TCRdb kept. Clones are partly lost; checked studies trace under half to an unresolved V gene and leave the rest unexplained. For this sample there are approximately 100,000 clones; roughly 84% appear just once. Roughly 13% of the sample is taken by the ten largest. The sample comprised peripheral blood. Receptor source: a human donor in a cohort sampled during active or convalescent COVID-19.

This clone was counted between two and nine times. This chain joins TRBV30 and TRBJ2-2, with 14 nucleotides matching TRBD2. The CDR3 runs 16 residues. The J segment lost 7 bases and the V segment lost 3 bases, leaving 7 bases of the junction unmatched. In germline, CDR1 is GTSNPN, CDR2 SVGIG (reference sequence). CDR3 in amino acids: CAWRRRLAGGSGELFF. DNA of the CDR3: TGTGCCTGGAGACGCCGACTAGCGGGGGGGAGCGGGGAGCTGTTTTTT.

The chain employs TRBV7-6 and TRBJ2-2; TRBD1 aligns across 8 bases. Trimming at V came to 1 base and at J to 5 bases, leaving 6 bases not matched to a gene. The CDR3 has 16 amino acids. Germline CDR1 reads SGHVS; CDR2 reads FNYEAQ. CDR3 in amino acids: CASSLDPGQGTGELFF. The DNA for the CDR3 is TGTGCCAGCAGCTTAGACCCCGGACAGGGAACCGGGGAGCTGTTTTTT.

Written as DNA, the CDR3 is TGTGCCAGTAACCTGGGGGGGAGCTCTGGAAACACCATATATTTT. Residues: CASNLGGSSGNTIYF. The J gene is TRBJ1-3, the V gene TRBV19; D might be TRBD1 (5 bases). The CDR3 runs 15 residues. Trimming shortened V by 7 bases and J by 0 bases, and 13 bases separated the two germline ends. Germline assignment: CDR1 LNHDA and CDR2 SQIVND (reference sequence). The full variable domain, completed using reference TRBV19 and TRBJ1-3, is DGGITQSPKYLFRKEGQNVTLSCEQNLNHDAMYWYRQDPGQGLRLIYYSQIVNDFQKGDIAEGYSVSREKKESFPLTVTSAQKNPTAFYLCASNLGGSSGNTIYFGEGSWLTVV.

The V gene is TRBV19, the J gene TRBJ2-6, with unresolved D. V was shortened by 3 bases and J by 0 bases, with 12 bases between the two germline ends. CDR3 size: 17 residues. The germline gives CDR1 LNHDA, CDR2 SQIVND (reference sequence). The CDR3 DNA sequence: TGTGCCAGTAGTATCGGTTACCGATACTCTGGGGCCAACGTCCTGACTTTC. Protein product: CASSIGYRYSGANVLTF.

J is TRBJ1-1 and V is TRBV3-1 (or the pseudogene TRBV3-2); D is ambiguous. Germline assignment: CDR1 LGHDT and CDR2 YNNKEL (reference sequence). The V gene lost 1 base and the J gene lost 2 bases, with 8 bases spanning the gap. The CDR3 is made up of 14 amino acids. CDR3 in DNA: TGTGCCAGCAGCCAAGGATGGGCCAACACTGAAGCTTTCTTT. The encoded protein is CASSQGWANTEAFF.

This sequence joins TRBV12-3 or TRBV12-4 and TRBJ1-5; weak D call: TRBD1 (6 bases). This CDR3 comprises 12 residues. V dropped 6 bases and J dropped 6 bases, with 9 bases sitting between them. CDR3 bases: TGTGCCAGCAGGACGGACAGTCAGCCCCAGCATTTT. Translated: CASRTDSQPQHF.

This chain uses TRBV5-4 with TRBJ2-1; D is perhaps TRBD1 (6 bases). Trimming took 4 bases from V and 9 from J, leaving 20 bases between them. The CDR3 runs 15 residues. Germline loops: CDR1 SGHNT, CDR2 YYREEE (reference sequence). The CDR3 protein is CASSTGTLGSSEQFF. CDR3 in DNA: TGTGCCAGCAGCACCGGGACATTGGGCTCGAGTGAGCAGTTCTTC.

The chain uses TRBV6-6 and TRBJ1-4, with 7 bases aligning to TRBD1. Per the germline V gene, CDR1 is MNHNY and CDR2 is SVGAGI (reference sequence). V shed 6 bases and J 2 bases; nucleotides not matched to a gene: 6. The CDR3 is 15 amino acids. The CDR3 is CASSLLRGTNEKLFF. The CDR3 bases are TGTGCCAGCAGCCTACTCAGGGGGACTAATGAAAAACTGTTTTTT.

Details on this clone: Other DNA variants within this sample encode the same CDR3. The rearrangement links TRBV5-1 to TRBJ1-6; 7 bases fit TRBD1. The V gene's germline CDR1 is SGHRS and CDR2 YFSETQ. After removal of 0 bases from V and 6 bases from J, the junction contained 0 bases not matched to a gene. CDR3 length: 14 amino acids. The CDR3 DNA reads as TGCGCCAGCAGCTTGGGACAGGGTAATTCACCCCTCCACTTT. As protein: CASSLGQGNSPLHF. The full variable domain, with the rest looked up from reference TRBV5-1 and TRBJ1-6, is KAGVTQTPRYLIKTRGQQVTLSCSPISGHRSVSWYQQTPGQGLQFLFEYFSETQRNKGNFPGRFSGRQFSNSRSEMNVSTLELGDSALYLCASSLGQGNSPLHFGNGTRLTVT.

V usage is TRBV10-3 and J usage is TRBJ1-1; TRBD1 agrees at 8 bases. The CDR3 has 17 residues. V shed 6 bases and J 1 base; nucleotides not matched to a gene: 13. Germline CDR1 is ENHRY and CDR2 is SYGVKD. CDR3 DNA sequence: TGTGCCATCAGGGAAAATTTACCCGGACAGGGGAACACTGAAGCTTTCTTT. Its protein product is CAIRENLPGQGNTEAFF.

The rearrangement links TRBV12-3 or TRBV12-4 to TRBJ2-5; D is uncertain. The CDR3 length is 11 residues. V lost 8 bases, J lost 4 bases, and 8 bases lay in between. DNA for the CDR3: TGTGCCAGCGCTTCGGGAGAGACCCAGTACTTC. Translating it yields CASASGETQYF.

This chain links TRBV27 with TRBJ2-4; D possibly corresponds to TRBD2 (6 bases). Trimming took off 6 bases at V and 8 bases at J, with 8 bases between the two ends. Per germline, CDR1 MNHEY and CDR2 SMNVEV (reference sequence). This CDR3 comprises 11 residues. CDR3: CASRSGDIQYF. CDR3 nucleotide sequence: TGTGCCAGCAGATCGGGGGACATTCAGTACTTC.

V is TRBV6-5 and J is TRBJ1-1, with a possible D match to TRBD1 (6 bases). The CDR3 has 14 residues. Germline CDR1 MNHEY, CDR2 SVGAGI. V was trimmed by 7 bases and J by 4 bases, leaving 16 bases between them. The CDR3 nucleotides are TGTGCCAGCAATCTACAGGGCCGGGGCACTGAAGCTTTCTTT. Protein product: CASNLQGRGTEAFF.

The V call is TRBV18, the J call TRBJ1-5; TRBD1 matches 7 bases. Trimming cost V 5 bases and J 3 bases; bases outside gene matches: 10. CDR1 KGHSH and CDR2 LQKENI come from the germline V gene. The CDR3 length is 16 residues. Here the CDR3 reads CASSSGQIAFNQPQHF. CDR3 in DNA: TGTGCCAGCTCATCGGGACAGATAGCTTTCAATCAGCCCCAGCATTTT.

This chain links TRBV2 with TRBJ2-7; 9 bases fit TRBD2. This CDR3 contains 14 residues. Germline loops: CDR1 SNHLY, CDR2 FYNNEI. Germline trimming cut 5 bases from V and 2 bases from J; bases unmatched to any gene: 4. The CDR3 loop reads CASSKERGAYEQYF. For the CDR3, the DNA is TGTGCCAGCAGTAAGGAGCGGGGGGCCTACGAGCAGTACTTC.

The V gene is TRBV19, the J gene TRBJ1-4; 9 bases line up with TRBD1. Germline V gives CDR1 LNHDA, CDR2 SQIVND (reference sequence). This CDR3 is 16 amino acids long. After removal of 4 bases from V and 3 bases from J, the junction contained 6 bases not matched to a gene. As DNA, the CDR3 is TGTGCCAGTAGTACTACCCGACAGGGGGCTAATGAAAAACTGTTTTTT. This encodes CASSTTRQGANEKLFF.

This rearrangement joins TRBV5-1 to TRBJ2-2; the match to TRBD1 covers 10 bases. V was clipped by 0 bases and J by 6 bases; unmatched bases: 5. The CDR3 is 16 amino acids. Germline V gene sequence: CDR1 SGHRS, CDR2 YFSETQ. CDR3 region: CASSLALGTGAGELFF. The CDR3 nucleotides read TGCGCCAGCAGCTTGGCCTTGGGGACAGGGGCCGGGGAGCTGTTTTTT. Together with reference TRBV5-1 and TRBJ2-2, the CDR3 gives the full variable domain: KAGVTQTPRYLIKTRGQQVTLSCSPISGHRSVSWYQQTPGQGLQFLFEYFSETQRNKGNFPGRFSGRQFSNSRSEMNVSTLELGDSALYLCASSLALGTGAGELFFGEGSRLTVL.

The CDR3: CSVEIGGADTQYF. CDR3 bases: TGCAGCGTTGAGATAGGGGGGGCAGATACGCAGTATTTT. The chain carries TRBV29-1 and TRBJ2-3, with D perhaps matching TRBD2 (7 bases). The length of the CDR3 is 13 residues. Germline V gene lookup returns CDR1 SQVTM and CDR2 ANQGSEA. V lost 3 bases to trimming and J lost 4 bases, with 11 bases between them.

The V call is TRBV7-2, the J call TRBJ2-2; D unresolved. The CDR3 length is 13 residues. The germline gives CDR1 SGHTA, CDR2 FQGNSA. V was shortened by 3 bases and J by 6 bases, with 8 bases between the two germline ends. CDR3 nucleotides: TGTGCCAGCAGCTTCTCGGTCTCCGGGGAGCTGTTTTTT. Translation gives CASSFSVSGELFF.

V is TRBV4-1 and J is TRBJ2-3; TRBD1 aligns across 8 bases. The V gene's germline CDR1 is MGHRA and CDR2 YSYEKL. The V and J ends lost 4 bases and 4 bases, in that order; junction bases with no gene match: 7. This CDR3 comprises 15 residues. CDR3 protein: CASSLLDRDADTQYF. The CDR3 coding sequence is TGCGCCAGCAGCCTCCTGGACAGGGACGCAGATACGCAGTATTTT.